These 32 T cell receptor beta chains came from one sample sequenced in a study. TCRdb used MiXCR to reprocess the RT-PCR reads, holding one entry per CDR3 protein. This table has more than 550,000 distinct CDR3 sequences, 14% appearing once. Specimen: memory CD4+ T cells from blood. The receptors come from a female donor in good health, serving as a healthy control.

This clonotype appeared a few times. The V call is TRBV27, the J call TRBJ2-7, with D hard to call. V was cut by 5 bases and J by 0 bases, with 11 bases left in between. The CDR3 is 14 residues long. Germline values: CDR1 MNHEY, CDR2 SMNVEV (reference sequence). As DNA, the CDR3 is TGTGCCAGCAGTCAGACATGGAGCTCCTACGAGCAGTACTTC. The encoded protein is CASSQTWSSYEQYF.

In its sample, this clonotype was seen many times. The chain joins TRBV6-2 or TRBV6-3 to TRBJ1-1, with 7 bases aligning to TRBD1. The CDR3 runs 15 residues. Germline values: CDR1 MNHEY, CDR2 SVGEGT. Unmatched junction bases numbered 7, after V lost 5 bases and J lost 1 base. The chain's CDR3 is CASSPDRAGNTEAFF. CDR3 sequence (DNA): TGTGCCAGCAGTCCAGACAGGGCCGGGAACACTGAAGCTTTCTTT.

This clonotype appeared many times. The chain couples TRBV7-2 to TRBJ1-2, with 7 bases lining up with TRBD1. The CDR3 contains 15 residues. With 6 bases clipped from V and 7 bases from J, the junction kept 14 bases outside the gene matches. Germline V CDR1 and CDR2: SGHTA, FQGNSA. CDR3 sequence reads: CASRSYQDRQAGYTF. DNA of the CDR3: TGTGCCAGCAGATCATACCAGGACAGGCAGGCTGGCTACACCTTC.

The chain employs TRBV20-1 and TRBJ2-1, with 7 bases aligning to TRBD2. The junction had 5 bases not matched to a gene; V was cut back by 3 bases and J by 0 bases. The CDR3 runs 15 residues. Germline CDR1 and CDR2: DFQATT and SNEGSKA (reference sequence). The CDR3 loop is CSARGGGSSYNEQFF. The CDR3 bases are TGCAGTGCTAGGGGCGGGGGAAGCTCCTACAATGAGCAGTTCTTC.

This clonotype was counted many times. CDR3 in DNA: TGTGCCAGCAGCTACTCATCGTACAATGAGCAGTTCTTC. Translation gives CASSYSSYNEQFF. The chain combines TRBV11-2 with TRBJ2-1; D remains unclear. CDR1 and CDR2 from the germline V gene are SGHAT and FQNNGV. V lost 4 bases and J 4 bases, leaving 8 bases between the germline ends. The CDR3 runs to 13 residues.

This clonotype showed up just a few times. The CDR3 reads CAIRSGAELNTEAFF. The DNA of the CDR3 is TGTGCCATCAGGAGCGGGGCAGAGTTGAACACTGAAGCTTTCTTT. V gene TRBV10-3 combines with J gene TRBJ1-1; D is perhaps TRBD1 (5 bases). This CDR3 has 15 residues. The V end lost 6 bases, the J end lost 0 bases, and 14 bases lay between the germline ends. Germline-derived CDR1 and CDR2 are ENHRY and SYGVKD.

This clonotype was seen only a few times. The J gene is TRBJ2-7, the V gene TRBV20-1, with 7 bases lining up with TRBD1. Trimming at V came to 0 bases and at J to 3 bases, leaving 5 bases not matched to a gene. This CDR3 is 14 amino acids long. Germline values: CDR1 DFQATT, CDR2 SNEGSKA (reference sequence). CDR3 sequence reads: CSARDDNRGYEQYF. CDR3 coding DNA: TGCAGTGCTAGAGATGATAACAGGGGCTACGAGCAGTACTTC.

The chain combines TRBV24-1 with TRBJ2-7, with D maybe TRBD2 (6 bases). Trimming took 3 bases from V and 3 from J, leaving 20 bases between them. CDR3 length: 17 amino acids. Germline V gene lookup returns CDR1 KGHDR and CDR2 SFDVKD. The CDR3 DNA sequence: TGTGCCACCAGTGATCCTACCGGGACTGGTTCCATCTACGAGCAGTACTTC. The encoded protein is CATSDPTGTGSIYEQYF.

The chain carries TRBV24-1 and TRBJ2-2; no clear D. Germline V CDR1 and CDR2: KGHDR, SFDVKD. This CDR3 is 14 amino acids long. V was shortened by 4 bases and J by 3 bases, with 8 bases between the two germline ends. The CDR3 is CATSDQEYTGELFF. The CDR3 nucleotides read TGTGCCACCAGTGACCAGGAGTACACCGGGGAGCTGTTTTTT.

The chain employs TRBV7-2 and TRBJ2-5, with D unclear. This CDR3 has 13 amino acids. Germline lookup yields CDR1 SGHTA and CDR2 FQGNSA. With 5 bases removed from V and 5 bases from J, the gap between germline ends came to 12 bases. The CDR3 DNA is TGTGCCAGCAGCGCGGACCCTGCGGAGACCCAGTACTTC. This encodes CASSADPAETQYF.

V is TRBV7-8 and J is TRBJ1-5; 9 bases fit TRBD1. The CDR3 length is 16 residues. Trimming removed 1 base from V and 7 bases from J; junction bases left unmatched: 8. Germline V gene lookup returns CDR1 SGHVS and CDR2 FQNEAQ. In DNA form, the CDR3 reads TGTGCCAGCAGCTTAGTCTCGGGACAGGGCGGCCAGCCCCAGCATTTT. It is translated as CASSLVSGQGGQPQHF.

This clonotype was counted only a few times. The chain joins TRBV24-1 to TRBJ2-1, with a possible D match to TRBD1 (5 bases). V gave up 7 bases and J gave up 0 bases, with 15 bases separating them. This CDR3 has 16 amino acids. Germline V CDR1 and CDR2: KGHDR, SFDVKD. The CDR3, as DNA: TGTGCCACCAGCGATAGAAGGGGCGCCTCCTACAATGAGCAGTTCTTC. Its protein product is CATSDRRGASYNEQFF.

This clonotype came up a few times. CDR3 nucleotides: TGTGCCAGCAGCCCGAGACAGGGAGCCGAGCAGTACTTC. The encoded protein is CASSPRQGAEQYF. This chain connects TRBV2 to TRBJ2-7, with 7 bases matching TRBD1. This CDR3 spans 13 amino acids. The J segment lost 6 bases and the V segment lost 6 bases, leaving 8 bases of the junction unmatched. Per germline, CDR1 SNHLY and CDR2 FYNNEI. The full variable domain, with the rest looked up from reference TRBV2 and TRBJ2-7, is EPEVTQTPSHQVTQMGQEVILRCVPISNHLYFYWYRQILGQKVEFLVSFYNNEISEKSEIFDDQFSVERPDGSNFTLKIRSTKLEDSAMYFCASSPRQGAEQYFGPGTRLTVT.

This clonotype was counted many times. V gene TRBV20-1 combines with J gene TRBJ2-2; D is perhaps TRBD2 (6 bases). The V and J ends lost 1 base and 4 bases respectively, with 16 bases between them. Germline V lookup: CDR1 DFQATT, CDR2 SNEGSKA (reference sequence). This CDR3 contains 16 residues. This CDR3 reads CSARVSGGDRTGELFF. As DNA, the CDR3 is TGCAGTGCTAGAGTATCCGGGGGTGACCGCACCGGGGAGCTGTTTTTT.

This CDR3 is CSGTKGGTQLHEQYF. The CDR3 DNA follows: TGCAGTGGAACAAAGGGAGGGACACAACTACACGAGCAGTACTTC. V and J are TRBV20-1 and TRBJ2-7, with a tentative D call TRBD2 (7 bases). With 7 bases removed from V and 5 bases from J, the gap between germline ends came to 24 bases. This CDR3 is built from 15 residues. Looked up from germline, CDR1 is DFQATT and CDR2 is SNEGSKA (reference sequence).

V usage is TRBV28 and J usage is TRBJ2-2; 8 bases fit TRBD2. The CDR3 consists of 15 residues. Germline trimming cut 5 bases from V and 6 bases from J; bases unmatched to any gene: 8. Germline V gives CDR1 MDHEN, CDR2 SYDVKM. The CDR3 sequence is CASSPGGGPPGELFF. DNA for the CDR3: TGTGCCAGCAGTCCGGGGGGGGGACCCCCCGGGGAGCTGTTTTTT.

The V call is TRBV13, the J call TRBJ1-3, with 8 bases lining up with TRBD1. Trimming took 3 bases from V and 7 from J; bases not matched to a gene: 11. CDR1 is PRHDT and CDR2 is FYEKMQ in the germline V gene (reference sequence). There are 16 residues in the CDR3. The CDR3 DNA is TGTGCCAGCAGCTTTGGACAGGGCGGGGCCGGGAACACCATATATTTT. This sequence encodes CASSFGQGGAGNTIYF.

CDR3 DNA: TGTGCCAGGGGGACTAGCGGGAGGTCCGATGAGCAGTTCTTC. The encoded protein is CARGTSGRSDEQFF. The chain carries TRBV2 and TRBJ2-1; 15 bases match TRBD2. Germline lookup yields CDR1 SNHLY and CDR2 FYNNEI. CDR3 length equals 14 residues. With 9 bases clipped from V and 8 bases from J, the junction kept 5 bases outside the gene matches.

The chain uses TRBV11-2 and TRBJ2-2; tentative D call: TRBD1 (6 bases). Germline V gene sequence: CDR1 SGHAT, CDR2 FQNNGV. Trimming cost V 4 bases and J 7 bases, with 16 bases left between them. The CDR3 consists of 15 residues. The CDR3 loop is CASSWSAGAGGELFF. CDR3 DNA sequence: TGTGCCAGCAGCTGGTCCGCAGGGGCGGGCGGGGAGCTGTTTTTT.

The chain has TRBV28 and TRBJ2-1, with D possibly called TRBD1 or TRBD2 (5 bases each). The V end lost 4 bases, the J end lost 6 bases, and 19 bases lay between the germline ends. The CDR3 is made up of 16 amino acids. CDR1 is MDHEN, CDR2 SYDVKM, per germline. This CDR3 is CASSSTSGPTLNEQFF. The CDR3 nucleotides read TGTGCCAGCAGTTCGACCTCGGGACCGACACTCAATGAGCAGTTCTTC.

This clonotype was seen a handful of times. V gene TRBV7-8 combines with J gene TRBJ2-7, with D perhaps TRBD2 (6 bases). Germline V gene sequence: CDR1 SGHVS, CDR2 FQNEAQ. This CDR3 is built from 16 residues. The V gene lost 5 bases and the J gene lost 0 bases, with 17 bases spanning the gap. The CDR3 nucleotides read TGTGCCAGCAGCATCCGGGGGTACGCTAGCTCCTACGAGCAGTACTTC. Translating it yields CASSIRGYASSYEQYF. Full variable domain (rest looked up from reference TRBV7-8 and TRBJ2-7): GAGVSQSPRYKVAKRGQDVALRCDPISGHVSLFWYQQALGQGPEFLTYFQNEAQLDKSGLPSDRFFAERPEGSVSTLKIQRTQQEDSAVYLCASSIRGYASSYEQYFGPGTRLTVT.

This clonotype was counted ten times or more. This chain uses TRBV20-1 with TRBJ2-5; either TRBD1 or TRBD2 may fit D (5 bases each). CDR3 size: 12 residues. V gave up 4 bases and J gave up 5 bases, with 11 bases separating them. Germline V gene sequence: CDR1 DFQATT, CDR2 SNEGSKA (reference sequence). CDR3 bases: TGCAGTGCTACTGGGACGGGTGAGACCCAGTACTTC. Protein product: CSATGTGETQYF.

This clonotype was recorded at least ten times. The genes are TRBV20-1 and TRBJ2-1, with D possibly matching TRBD1 (5 bases). This CDR3 has 14 residues. Per the germline V gene, CDR1 is DFQATT and CDR2 is SNEGSKA (reference sequence). Trimming cost V 5 bases and J 0 bases, with 11 bases left between them. The CDR3 sequence: CSAGRASSYNEQFF. CDR3 bases: TGCAGTGCTGGCAGGGCGAGCTCCTACAATGAGCAGTTCTTC.

This clonotype was seen many times. The chain joins TRBV7-2 to TRBJ1-2; D not certain. The V gene lost 8 bases and the J gene lost 8 bases, with 18 bases spanning the gap. The CDR3 runs 13 residues. Germline V gene data show CDR1 as SGHTA and CDR2 as FQGNSA. In DNA, the CDR3 is TGTGCCAGCGGCTCCCCGATCCTCGGCGGCTACACCTTC. This encodes CASGSPILGGYTF.

This clonotype occurred a few times. The chain carries TRBV6-2 or TRBV6-3 and TRBJ2-5, with D perhaps matching TRBD2 (5 bases). In germline, CDR1 is MNHEY, CDR2 SVGEGT. V lost 0 bases and J 5 bases, leaving 16 bases between the germline ends. The CDR3 loop spans 16 amino acids. The CDR3 bases are TGTGCCAGCAGTTACTCGCCGGGGAAAAGATTGGAGACCCAGTACTTC. It translates to CASSYSPGKRLETQYF.

This rearrangement joins TRBV6-5 to TRBJ2-6; a possible D gene is TRBD1 (6 bases). Trimming removed 4 bases at V and 2 bases at J, with 9 bases between. The CDR3 is made up of 15 amino acids. CDR1 is MNHEY, CDR2 SVGAGI, per germline. DNA for the CDR3: TGTGCCAGCAGTTCAGAGGGGGCTGGGGCCAACGTCCTGACTTTC. As protein: CASSSEGAGANVLTF.

The gene calls are TRBV6-5 and TRBJ1-1, with TRBD1 as a possible D gene (6 bases). The length of the CDR3 is 17 residues. Germline CDR1 is MNHEY and CDR2 is SVGAGI. Trimming shortened V by 0 bases and J by 1 base, and 15 bases separated the two germline ends. In DNA, the CDR3 is TGTGCCAGCAGTTACTCTAAAAGGGGGTCTACGAACACTGAAGCTTTCTTT. Protein: CASSYSKRGSTNTEAFF.

This clonotype has only a few counts. The rearrangement links TRBV20-1 to TRBJ2-2; D is possibly TRBD2 (5 bases). The V end lost 4 bases, the J end lost 0 bases, and 9 bases lay between the germline ends. The CDR3 totals 14 residues. From germline, CDR1 is DFQATT and CDR2 SNEGSKA (reference sequence). The CDR3 protein is CSATPDSNTGELFF. CDR3 sequence (DNA): TGCAGTGCTACCCCGGACTCGAACACCGGGGAGCTGTTTTTT.

This chain joins TRBV30 and TRBJ2-5; the match to TRBD2 covers 11 bases. V lost 4 bases, J lost 11 bases, and 12 bases stayed unmatched. The CDR3 totals 14 residues. Germline CDR1 GTSNPN, CDR2 SVGIG (reference sequence). CDR3 region: CAWTPGLAGLSQYF. DNA for the CDR3: TGTGCCTGGACCCCCGGACTAGCGGGTCTTTCTCAGTACTTC.

This clonotype was detected a few times. This chain uses TRBV12-3 or TRBV12-4 with TRBJ2-1; perhaps TRBD2 as D (5 bases). This CDR3 contains 13 residues. The V gene lost 4 bases and the J gene lost 8 bases, with 12 bases spanning the gap. The CDR3 here is CASSSRGIDEQFF. The CDR3 DNA is TGTGCCAGCAGTTCTCGGGGTATTGATGAGCAGTTCTTC.

This clonotype appeared many times. This chain joins TRBV5-5 and TRBJ2-2; D is unresolved. CDR1 is SGHKS and CDR2 is YYEKEE in the germline V gene (reference sequence). The germline V and J ends were trimmed by 3 bases and 6 bases, with 3 bases remaining between them. The CDR3 is 11 amino acids. The CDR3 DNA follows: TGTGCCAGCAGCTCGTCCGGGGAGCTGTTTTTT. Protein product: CASSSSGELFF.

This clonotype was counted at least ten times. The chain joins TRBV20-1 to TRBJ2-7; D possibly corresponds to TRBD1 (5 bases). The CDR3 consists of 13 residues. CDR1 and CDR2 from the germline V gene are DFQATT and SNEGSKA (reference sequence). V shed 6 bases and J shed 2 bases, with 14 bases lying between them. As DNA, the CDR3 is TGCAGTGCGAGGACATACCTCACCTACGAGCAGTACTTC. Translating gives CSARTYLTYEQYF.